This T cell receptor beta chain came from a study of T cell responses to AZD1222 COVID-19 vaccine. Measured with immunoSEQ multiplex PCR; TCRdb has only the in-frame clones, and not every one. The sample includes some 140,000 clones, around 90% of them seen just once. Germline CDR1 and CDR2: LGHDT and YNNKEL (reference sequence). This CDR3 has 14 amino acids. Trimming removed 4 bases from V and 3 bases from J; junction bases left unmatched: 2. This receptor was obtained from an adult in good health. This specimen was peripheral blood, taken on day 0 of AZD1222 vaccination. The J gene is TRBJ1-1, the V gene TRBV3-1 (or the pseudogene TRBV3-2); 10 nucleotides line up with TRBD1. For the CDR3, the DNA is TGTGCCAGCAGCCTCGGACAGGGGGACACTGAAGCTTTCTTT. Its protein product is CASSLGQGDTEAFF.